The rows below give T cell receptor beta chains drawn from one sample of a study of shared clonotypes between healthy human individuals. Clones were sequenced by immunoSEQ multiplex PCR, and TCRdb holds only the in-frame ones, with some missing. Among some 1,900,000 clones, roughly 94% were seen once, and the ten largest hold 1.2%. The source material was naive CD8+ T cells sorted from blood. The receptors here all came from a man aged 18 to 30 in good health. Each CDR3 is given with its conserved first and last residue. Fields, in order: J gene, CDR3 length, D gene, clone size, V gene, CDR3 DNA, CDR3 protein. A D gene is named only where the DNA matches it firmly. Clone size is stated in some rows and not others, as once, few, many or a class when expanded.

TRBJ2-7 16 . . TRBV5-6 TGTGCCAGCAGCTTGGATTTGCAGGAGCTTACCTACGAGCAGTACTTC CASSLDLQELTYEQYF
TRBJ1-3 12 TRBD1 . TRBV5-6 TGTGCCAGCAGCTTGGAAGGGACAGGAGCGCATTTT CASSLEGTGAHF
TRBJ1-3 15 . . TRBV6-1 TGTGCCAGCCGGCTGGACGCTAACTCTGGAAACACCATATATTTT CASRLDANSGNTIYF
TRBJ2-2 16 . . TRBV27 TGTGCCAGCAGTATGCAGGAGAACCCGAACACCGGGGAGCTGTTTTTT CASSMQENPNTGELFF
TRBJ2-5 17 . . TRBV27 TGTGCCAGCAGTTTGTCCCCGGGCCCCCTTAATCGAGAGACCCAGTACTTC CASSLSPGPLNRETQYF
TRBJ2-7 14 TRBD1 . TRBV4-1 TGCGCCAGCAGCCCCCTGGACAGGGTCAACGAGCAGTACTTC CASSPLDRVNEQYF
TRBJ1-1 16 TRBD1 . TRBV6-6 TGTGCCAGCAGTTACCCCCAGGGGGCGATGAACACTGAAGCTTTCTTT CASSYPQGAMNTEAFF
TRBJ2-7 15 . . TRBV27 TGTGCCAGCAGTCTAGACGGGGGTAGCTCCTACGAGCAGTACTTC CASSLDGGSSYEQYF
TRBJ2-7 15 TRBD2 . TRBV27 TGTGCCAGCAGTGTACTAGCGGGGGGGACCTACGAGCAGTACTTC CASSVLAGGTYEQYF
TRBJ1-6 16 TRBD1 . TRBV19 TGTGCCAGTAGAAAAGACAGGGGGCGCGAGGATTCACCCCTCCACTTT CASRKDRGREDSPLHF
TRBJ2-7 13 TRBD1 . TRBV30 TGTGCCTGGGCCGGGACAGGGTACGACGAGCAGTACTTC CAWAGTGYDEQYF
TRBJ2-7 17 TRBD2 . TRBV19 TGTGCCAGTAGTATTTTTAGCGGGAGTGGTGGGGTCTACGAGCAGTACTTC CASSIFSGSGGVYEQYF
TRBJ2-5 15 . . TRBV7-6 TGTGCCAGCAGAGATGACCGGGGGGCCTCAGAGACCCAGTACTTC CASRDDRGASETQYF
TRBJ1-5 11 . few TRBV6-7 TGTGCCAGCAGTTCCGATCAGCCCCAGCATTTT CASSSDQPQHF
TRBJ2-5 14 . . TRBV28 TGTGCCAGCAGTTTTGGGGCCGCTCAAGAGACCCAGTACTTC CASSFGAAQETQYF
TRBJ1-1 16 . . TRBV7-6 TGTGCCAGCAGCCTCTTGGGAAGGGAGGGGTACACTGAAGCTTTCTTT CASSLLGREGYTEAFF
TRBJ2-2 16 TRBD2 . TRBV13 TGTGCCAGCGCCCCCCTCGGGCTAGCGGGGCCCGGGGAGCTGTTTTTT CASAPLGLAGPGELFF
TRBJ2-3 15 . . TRBV4-1 TGCGCCAGCAGGATGCCGGGACCGAGGGGAGATACGCAGTATTTT CASRMPGPRGDTQYF
TRBJ2-1 13 TRBD2 . TRBV4-2 TGTGCCAGCAGCCAAGATATCGGGGGGGAGCAGTTCTTC CASSQDIGGEQFF
TRBJ1-3 16 . . TRBV10-2 TGCGCCAGCAGTGAGTCACCCGCGAGCTCTGGAAACACCATATATTTT CASSESPASSGNTIYF
TRBJ2-6 15 . . TRBV27 TGTGCCAGCAGTCAACAGAACTCTGGGGCCAACGTCCTGACTTTC CASSQQNSGANVLTF
TRBJ2-4 13 TRBD1 . TRBV29-1 TGCAGCGTTGTGCAGGGGGCGCTGGACATTCAGTACTTC CSVVQGALDIQYF
TRBJ2-7 14 . . TRBV28 TGTGCCAGCACCCCGTGGGGGAATTTCTACGAGCAGTACTTC CASTPWGNFYEQYF
TRBJ2-7 15 TRBD2 once TRBV9 TGTGCCAGCAGCGTTTCCGGGACTAGTTCCTACGAGCAGTACTTC CASSVSGTSSYEQYF
TRBJ1-2 14 TRBD1 . TRBV7-2 TGTGCCAGCAGCGACCGCGTCCTGACAGGGGTGGTAACCTTC CASSDRVLTGVVTF
TRBJ2-7 15 . . TRBV7-9 TGTGCCAGCAGCTACGACGGGGGTGTGGGCTACGAGCAGTACTTC CASSYDGGVGYEQYF
TRBJ1-5 14 . . TRBV5-1 TGCGCCAGCAGCTTGGGGGTTAGCAATCAGCCCCAGCATTTT CASSLGVSNQPQHF
TRBJ2-7 15 TRBD1 . TRBV6-1 TGTGCCAGCAGTGTATTATGGGACAGTTACTACGAGCAGTACTTC CASSVLWDSYYEQYF
TRBJ2-7 15 . . TRBV7-2 TGTGCCAGCAGCCCAAACGTGGCGCGCTCCTACGAGCAGTACTTC CASSPNVARSYEQYF
TRBJ2-7 16 . . TRBV4-1 TGCGCCAGCAGCCGGGCAGGCGATGCCAGCTCCTACGAGCAGTACTTC CASSRAGDASSYEQYF
TRBJ1-4 16 TRBD1 once TRBV7-8 TGTGCCAGCAGCTCCGGACAGGGGACAACTAATGAAAAACTGTTTTTT CASSSGQGTTNEKLFF
TRBJ1-1 12 . once TRBV4-1 TGCGCCAGCAGCCAAGAAAGTCAGGAAGCTTTCTTT CASSQESQEAFF
TRBJ1-4 15 . . TRBV30 TGTGCCTGGAGCACGACGGGGAGTCCTAATGAAAAACTGTTTTTT CAWSTTGSPNEKLFF
TRBJ2-7 15 TRBD1 once TRBV19 TGTGCCAGTAGTATAGCCGGACAGGGGTCCTACGAGCAGTACTTC CASSIAGQGSYEQYF
TRBJ2-1 15 TRBD2 . TRBV7-9 TGTGCCAGCAGCTCACCGGGACTAGCTCGGGATGAGCAGTTCTTC CASSSPGLARDEQFF
TRBJ2-7 12 . . TRBV6-5 TGTGCCAGCAGTAGTCAGGCCTACGAGCAGTACTTC CASSSQAYEQYF
TRBJ1-6 15 . . TRBV9 TGTGCCAGCAGCGTAGGTGAAGGGTATAATTCACCCCTCCACTTT CASSVGEGYNSPLHF
TRBJ2-7 15 . . TRBV5-4 TGTGCCAGCAGCTCCCTTCCGACAGGCTCCTACGAGCAGTACTTC CASSSLPTGSYEQYF
TRBJ1-2 12 . . TRBV7-9 TGTGCCAGCAGGTTTGAGTGGAAGTTTCTATCCTTC CASRFEWKFLSF
TRBJ1-2 13 . . TRBV6-5 TGTGCCTCCCAAGCACGCCCTAACTATGGCTACACCTTC CASQARPNYGYTF
TRBJ2-7 16 TRBD1 . TRBV5-5 TGTGCCAGCAGCTTGTGGACAGGGGAAGGTTGGCACGAGCAGTACTTC CASSLWTGEGWHEQYF
TRBJ2-2 17 TRBD2 . TRBV7-2 TGTGCCAGCAGCAGACTAGCGGGGCCAACGAACACCGGGGAGCTGTTTTTT CASSRLAGPTNTGELFF
TRBJ1-1 14 . . TRBV27 TGTGCCAGCAGCTTGACCCAGGGTTTCACTGAAGCTTTCTTT CASSLTQGFTEAFF